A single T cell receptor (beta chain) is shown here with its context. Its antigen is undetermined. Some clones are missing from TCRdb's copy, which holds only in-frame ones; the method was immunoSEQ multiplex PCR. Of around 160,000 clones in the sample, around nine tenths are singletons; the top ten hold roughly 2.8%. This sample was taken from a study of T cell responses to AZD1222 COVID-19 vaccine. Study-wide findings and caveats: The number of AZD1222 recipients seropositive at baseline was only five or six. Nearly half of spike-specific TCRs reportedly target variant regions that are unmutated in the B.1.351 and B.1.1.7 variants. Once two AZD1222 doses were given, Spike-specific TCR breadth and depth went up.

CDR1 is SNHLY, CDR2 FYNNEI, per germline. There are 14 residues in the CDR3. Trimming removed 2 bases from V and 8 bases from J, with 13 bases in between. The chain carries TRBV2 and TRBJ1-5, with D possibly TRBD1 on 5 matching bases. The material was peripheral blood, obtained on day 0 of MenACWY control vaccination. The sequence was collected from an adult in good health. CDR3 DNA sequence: TGTGCCAGCAGTGAATCCAGGTCGGGGGAGCCCCAGCATTTT. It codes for CASSESRSGEPQHF.